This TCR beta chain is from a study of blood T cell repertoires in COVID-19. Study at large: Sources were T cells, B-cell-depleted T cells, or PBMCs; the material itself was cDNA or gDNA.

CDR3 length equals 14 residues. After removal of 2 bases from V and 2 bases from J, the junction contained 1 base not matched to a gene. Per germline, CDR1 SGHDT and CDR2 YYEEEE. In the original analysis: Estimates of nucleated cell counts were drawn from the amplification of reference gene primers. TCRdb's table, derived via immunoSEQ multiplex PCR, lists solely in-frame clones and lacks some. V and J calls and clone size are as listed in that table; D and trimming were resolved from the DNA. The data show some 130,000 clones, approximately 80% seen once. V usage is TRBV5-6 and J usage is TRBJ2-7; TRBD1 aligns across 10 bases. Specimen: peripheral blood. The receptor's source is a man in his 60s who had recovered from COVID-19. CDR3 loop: CASSLGTGAYEQYF. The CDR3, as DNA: TGTGCCAGCAGCTTAGGGACAGGGGCCTACGAGCAGTACTTC. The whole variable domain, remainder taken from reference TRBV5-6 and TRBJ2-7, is DAGVTQSPTHLIKTRGQQVTLRCSPKSGHDTVSWYQQALGQGPQFIFQYYEEEERQRGNFPDRFSGHQFPNYSSELNVNALLLGDSALYLCASSLGTGAYEQYFGPGTRLTVT.